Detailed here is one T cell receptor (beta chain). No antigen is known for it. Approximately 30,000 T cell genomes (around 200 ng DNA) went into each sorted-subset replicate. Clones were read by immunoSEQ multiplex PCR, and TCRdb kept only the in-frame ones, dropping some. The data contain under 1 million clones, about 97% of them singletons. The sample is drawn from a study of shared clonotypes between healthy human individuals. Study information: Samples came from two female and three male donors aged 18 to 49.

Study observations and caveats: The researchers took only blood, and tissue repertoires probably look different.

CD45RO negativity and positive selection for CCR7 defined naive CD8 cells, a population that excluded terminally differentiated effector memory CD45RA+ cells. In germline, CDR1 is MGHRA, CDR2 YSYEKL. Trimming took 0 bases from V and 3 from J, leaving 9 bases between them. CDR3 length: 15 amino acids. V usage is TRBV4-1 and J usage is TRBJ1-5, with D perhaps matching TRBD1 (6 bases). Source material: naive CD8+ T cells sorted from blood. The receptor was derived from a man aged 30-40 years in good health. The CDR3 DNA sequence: TGCGCCAGCAGCCAAGAACCAGGGGTCAATCAGCCCCAGCATTTT. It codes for CASSQEPGVNQPQHF.